This T cell receptor beta chain is from a study of identical twins. Study-wide points: Conclusions were based on cross-sectional statistical analysis, without following the same donors.

CDR3 size: 16 residues. V lost 5 bases, J lost 1 base, and 8 bases stayed unmatched. Germline V CDR1 and CDR2: SEHNR, FQNEAQ (reference sequence). The donors were all healthy and Caucasian. A universal primer site was added by template switching, and unique molecular identifiers were carried by the cDNA. TCRdb reprocessed the 5' RACE reads with MiXCR, giving one entry per CDR3 protein. The sample consists of 250,000 or so distinct CDR3 sequences, 5.5% to 7% of them appearing once. This clonotype came up many times. Its specificity is not known. These records were also assigned to another study, of yellow fever vaccine responses in identical twins.

The sample taken for sequencing was memory (CD45RO+) T cells sorted from blood. The receptor was isolated from a woman aged 18 to 35 in good health. This chain connects TRBV7-9 to TRBJ2-1, with 7 bases matching TRBD1. DNA of the CDR3: TGTGCCAGCAGCCAGGGACAGCAAAGGTCCTACAATGAGCAGTTCTTC. This codes for CASSQGQQRSYNEQFF.